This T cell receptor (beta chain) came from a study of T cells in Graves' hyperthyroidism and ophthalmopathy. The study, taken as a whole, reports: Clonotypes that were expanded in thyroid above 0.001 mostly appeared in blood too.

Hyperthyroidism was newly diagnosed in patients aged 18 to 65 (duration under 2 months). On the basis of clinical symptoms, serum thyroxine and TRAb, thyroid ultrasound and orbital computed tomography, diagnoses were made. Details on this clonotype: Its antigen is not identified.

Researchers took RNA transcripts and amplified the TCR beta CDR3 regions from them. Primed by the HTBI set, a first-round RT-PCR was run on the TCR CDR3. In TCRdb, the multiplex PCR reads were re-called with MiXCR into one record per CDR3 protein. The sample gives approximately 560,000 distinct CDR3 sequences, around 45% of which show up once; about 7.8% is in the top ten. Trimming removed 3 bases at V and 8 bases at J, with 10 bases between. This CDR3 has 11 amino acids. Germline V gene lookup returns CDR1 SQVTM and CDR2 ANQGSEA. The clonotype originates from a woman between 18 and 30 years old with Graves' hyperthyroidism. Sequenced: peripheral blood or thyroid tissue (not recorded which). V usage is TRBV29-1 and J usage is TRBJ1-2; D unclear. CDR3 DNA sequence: TGCAGCGTTGAGAGGGTGGAGGGCTACACCTTC. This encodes CSVERVEGYTF. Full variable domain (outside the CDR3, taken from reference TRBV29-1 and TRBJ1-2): SAVISQKPSRDICQRGTSLTIQCQVDSQVTMMFWYRQQPGQSLTLIATANQGSEATYESGFVIDKFPISRPNLTFSTLTVSNMSPEDSSIYLCSVERVEGYTFGSGTRLTVV.